This entry features one T cell receptor beta chain sequence. What it recognizes is unknown. The entry originates in a study of T cell repertoires in cytomegalovirus infection. TCRdb fed the reads into MiXCR, producing one record per CDR3 protein. The table has roughly 700,000 distinct CDR3 sequences, around 32% seen once. This clonotype was obtained from a human donor in good health (CMV status not recorded). Some clones in this sample may be carry-over from other donors' samples. The specimen comprised cultured PBMCs, sampled from culture after CMV antigen stimulation.

CDR3: CASSRLGQKGGEQYF. The CDR3 DNA reads TGTGCCAGCAGTAGACTGGGCCAAAAAGGGGGCGAGCAGTACTTC. V and J are TRBV28 and TRBJ2-7; D is possibly TRBD1 (6 bases). CDR3 length equals 15 residues. Per germline, CDR1 MDHEN and CDR2 SYDVKM. Trimming took 5 bases from V and 6 from J, leaving 20 bases between them.